This TCR beta chain was observed in a study of vaccination and CD4 T cells after COVID-19. Study-wide points: Convalescent patients' clones that were vaccine-specific were spike mono-reactive in 304 of 307 cases.

The time point here: late sampling 161 to 241 days after vaccination in a few convalescent patients. Specified treatment: roughly ten-day PBMC culture with coronavirus spike peptide pools or control peptides (ViraFEST assay). This clonotype was detected a few times. Antigen specificity is unknown. With the Oncomine TCR Beta short-read assay, DNA from cultured CD4+ T cells was sequenced. TCRdb itself ran the PCR reads through MiXCR, one entry per CDR3 protein. Altogether about 25,000 distinct CDR3 sequences are present, under 40% being singletons, with the ten largest covering approximately 3%. The CDR3 is 17 amino acids. The V gene end was trimmed by 4 bases and the J gene end by 0 bases; junction bases not matched to a gene: 9. Germline V lookup: CDR1 DFQATT, CDR2 SNEGSKA (reference sequence).

This chain links TRBV20-1 with TRBJ2-3; 11 bases line up with TRBD2. The sequences come from CD4+ T cells from blood, cultured in vitro, collected about 7 months after SARS-CoV-2 vaccination. This TCR derives from a human donor who had recovered from COVID-19. The CDR3, as DNA: TGCAGTGCTAACCCCATGGGACTAGCGGCTAGCACAGATACGCAGTATTTT. Translation gives CSANPMGLAASTDTQYF.